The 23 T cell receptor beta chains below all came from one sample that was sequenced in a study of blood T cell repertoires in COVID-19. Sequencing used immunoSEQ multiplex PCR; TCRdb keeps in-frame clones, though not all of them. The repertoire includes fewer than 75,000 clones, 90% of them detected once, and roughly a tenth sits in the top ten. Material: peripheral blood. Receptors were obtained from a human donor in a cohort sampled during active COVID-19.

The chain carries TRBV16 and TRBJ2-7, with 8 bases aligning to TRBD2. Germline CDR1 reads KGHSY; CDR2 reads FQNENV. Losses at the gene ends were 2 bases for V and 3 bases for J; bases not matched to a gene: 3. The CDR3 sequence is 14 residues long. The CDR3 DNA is TGTGCCAGCAGCCAAGAACGGGGGGGCTACGAGCAGTACTTC. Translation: CASSQERGGYEQYF.

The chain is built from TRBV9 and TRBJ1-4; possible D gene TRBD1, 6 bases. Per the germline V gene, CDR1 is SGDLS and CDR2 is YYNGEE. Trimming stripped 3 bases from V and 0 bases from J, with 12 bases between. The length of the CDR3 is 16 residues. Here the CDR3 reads CASSATRTATNEKLFF. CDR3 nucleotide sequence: TGTGCCAGCAGCGCGACCCGGACAGCAACTAATGAAAAACTGTTTTTT. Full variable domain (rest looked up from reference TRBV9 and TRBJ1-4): DSGVTQTPKHLITATGQRVTLRCSPRSGDLSVYWYQQSLDQGLQFLIQYYNGEERAKGNILERFSAQQFPDLHSELNLSSLELGDSALYFCASSATRTATNEKLFFGSGTQLSVL.

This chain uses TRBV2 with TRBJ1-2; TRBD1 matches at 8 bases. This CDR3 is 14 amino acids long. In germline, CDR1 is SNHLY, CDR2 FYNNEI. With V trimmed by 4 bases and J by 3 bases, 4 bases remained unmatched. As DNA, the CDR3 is TGTGCCAGCAGTGTGACAGGGGTTGACTATGGCTACACCTTC. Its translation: CASSVTGVDYGYTF.

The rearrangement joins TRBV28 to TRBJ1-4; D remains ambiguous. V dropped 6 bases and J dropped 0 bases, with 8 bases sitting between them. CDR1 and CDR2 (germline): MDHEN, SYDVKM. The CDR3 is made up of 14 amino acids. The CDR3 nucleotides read TGTGCCAGCAGCCACAGAACAACTAATGAAAAACTGTTTTTT. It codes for CASSHRTTNEKLFF.

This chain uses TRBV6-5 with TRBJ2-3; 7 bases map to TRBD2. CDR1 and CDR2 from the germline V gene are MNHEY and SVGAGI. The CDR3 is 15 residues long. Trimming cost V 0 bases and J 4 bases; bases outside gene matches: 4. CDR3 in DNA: TGTGCCAGCAGTTACTCGGGGAGGGTCTCAGATACGCAGTATTTT. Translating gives CASSYSGRVSDTQYF.

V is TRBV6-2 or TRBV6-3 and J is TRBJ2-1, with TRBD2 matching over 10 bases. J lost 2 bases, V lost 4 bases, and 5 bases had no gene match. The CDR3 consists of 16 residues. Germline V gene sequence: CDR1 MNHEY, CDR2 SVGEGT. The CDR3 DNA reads TGTGCCAGCAGTTCCGGACTAGCGGCCACCTACAATGAGCAGTTCTTC. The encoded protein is CASSSGLAATYNEQFF.

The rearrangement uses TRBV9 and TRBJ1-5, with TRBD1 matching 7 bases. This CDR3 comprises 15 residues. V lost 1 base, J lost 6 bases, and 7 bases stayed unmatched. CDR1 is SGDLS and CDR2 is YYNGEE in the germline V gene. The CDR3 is CASSVSGGRGQPQHF. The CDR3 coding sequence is TGTGCCAGCAGCGTATCAGGGGGTCGGGGTCAGCCCCAGCATTTT.

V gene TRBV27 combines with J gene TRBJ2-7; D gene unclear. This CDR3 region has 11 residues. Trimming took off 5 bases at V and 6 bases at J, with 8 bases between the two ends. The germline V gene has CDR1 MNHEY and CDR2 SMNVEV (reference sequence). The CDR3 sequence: CASSLLGEQYF. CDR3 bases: TGTGCCAGCAGTCTTCTAGGCGAGCAGTACTTC.

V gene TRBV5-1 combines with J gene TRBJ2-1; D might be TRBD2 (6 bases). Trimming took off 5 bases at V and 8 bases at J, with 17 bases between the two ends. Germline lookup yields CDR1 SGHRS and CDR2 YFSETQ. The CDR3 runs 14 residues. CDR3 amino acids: CASSRASVFDEQFF. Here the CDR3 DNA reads TGCGCCAGCAGTAGGGCTAGCGTATTCGATGAGCAGTTCTTC.

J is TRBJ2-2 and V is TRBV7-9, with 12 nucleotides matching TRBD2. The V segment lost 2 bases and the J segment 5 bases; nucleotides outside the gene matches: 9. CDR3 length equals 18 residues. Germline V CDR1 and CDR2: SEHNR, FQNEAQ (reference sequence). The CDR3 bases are TGTGCCAGCAGCTTAAGGGCTAGCGGGAGGGCGATAACCGGGGAGCTGTTTTTT. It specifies CASSLRASGRAITGELFF.

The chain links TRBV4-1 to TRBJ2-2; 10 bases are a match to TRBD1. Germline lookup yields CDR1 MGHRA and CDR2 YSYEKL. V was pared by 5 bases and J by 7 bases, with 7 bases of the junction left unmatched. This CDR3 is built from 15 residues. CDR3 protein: CASSTGTGEYGELFF. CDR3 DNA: TGCGCCAGCAGCACCGGGACAGGGGAGTACGGGGAGCTGTTTTTT.

CDR3 nucleotide sequence: TGTGCCAGCGGCAGGGGGCTCTACAATGAGCAGTTCTTC. Its protein product is CASGRGLYNEQFF. The V call is TRBV28, the J call TRBJ2-1; 8 nucleotides line up with TRBD1. The V and J ends lost 8 bases and 3 bases, in that order; junction bases with no gene match: 3. Germline CDR1 reads MDHEN; CDR2 reads SYDVKM. The CDR3 extends over 13 amino acids.

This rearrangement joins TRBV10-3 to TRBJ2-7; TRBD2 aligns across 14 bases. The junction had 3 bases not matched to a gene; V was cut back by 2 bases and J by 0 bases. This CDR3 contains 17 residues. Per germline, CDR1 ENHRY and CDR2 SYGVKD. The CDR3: CAISEGLAGGLSYEQYF. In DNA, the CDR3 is TGTGCCATCAGTGAGGGACTAGCGGGAGGCCTCTCCTACGAGCAGTACTTC.

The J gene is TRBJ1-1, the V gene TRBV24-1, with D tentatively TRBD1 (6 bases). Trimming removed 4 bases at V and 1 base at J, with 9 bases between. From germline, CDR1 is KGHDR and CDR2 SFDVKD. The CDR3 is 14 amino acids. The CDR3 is CATSETGGNTEAFF. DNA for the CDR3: TGTGCCACCAGTGAGACAGGCGGGAACACTGAAGCTTTCTTT.

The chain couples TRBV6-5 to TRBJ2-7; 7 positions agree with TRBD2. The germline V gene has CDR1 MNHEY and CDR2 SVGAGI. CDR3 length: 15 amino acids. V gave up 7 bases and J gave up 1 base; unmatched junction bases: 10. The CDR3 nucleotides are TGTGCCAGCAACCCAAGCGGGGACCCATCCTACGAGCAGTACTTC. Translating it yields CASNPSGDPSYEQYF.

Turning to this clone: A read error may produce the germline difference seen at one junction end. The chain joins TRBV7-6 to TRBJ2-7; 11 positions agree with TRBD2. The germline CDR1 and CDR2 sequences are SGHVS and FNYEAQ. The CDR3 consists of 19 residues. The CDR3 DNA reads TGTGCCAGCAGCAGAGACTTGGGACTAGCGGCCAAGAGGTCCTCCGAGCAGTACTTC. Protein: CASSRDLGLAAKRSSEQYF.

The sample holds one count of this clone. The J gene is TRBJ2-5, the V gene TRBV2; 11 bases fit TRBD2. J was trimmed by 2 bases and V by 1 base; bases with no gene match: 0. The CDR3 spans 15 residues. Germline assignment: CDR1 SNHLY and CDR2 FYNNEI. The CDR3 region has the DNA TGTGCCAGCAGTGAAGTAGCGGGAGGGCAAGAGACCCAGTACTTC. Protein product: CASSEVAGGQETQYF.

The CDR3 spells CASTYYYEQYF. The CDR3 bases are TGTGCCAGCACATACTACTACGAGCAGTACTTC. The chain uses TRBV2 and TRBJ2-7; unclear D gene. V was pared by 7 bases and J by 3 bases, with 7 bases between. This CDR3 contains 11 residues. The germline V gene encodes CDR1 SNHLY and CDR2 FYNNEI. Full variable domain (outside the CDR3, taken from reference TRBV2 and TRBJ2-7): EPEVTQTPSHQVTQMGQEVILRCVPISNHLYFYWYRQILGQKVEFLVSFYNNEISEKSEIFDDQFSVERPDGSNFTLKIRSTKLEDSAMYFCASTYYYEQYFGPGTRLTVT.

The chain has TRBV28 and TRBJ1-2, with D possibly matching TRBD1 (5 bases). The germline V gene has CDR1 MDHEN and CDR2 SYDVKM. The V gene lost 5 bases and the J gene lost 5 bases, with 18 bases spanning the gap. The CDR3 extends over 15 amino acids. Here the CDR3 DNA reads TGTGCCAGCAGTCCCGTTGGAGGGGCGGATTATGGCTACACCTTC. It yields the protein CASSPVGGADYGYTF.

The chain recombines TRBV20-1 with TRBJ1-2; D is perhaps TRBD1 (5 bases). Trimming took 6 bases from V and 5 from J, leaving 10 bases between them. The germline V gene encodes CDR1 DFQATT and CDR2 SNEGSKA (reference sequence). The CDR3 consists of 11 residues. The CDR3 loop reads CSAPGVYGYTF. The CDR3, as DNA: TGCAGTGCGCCGGGGGTATATGGCTACACCTTC.

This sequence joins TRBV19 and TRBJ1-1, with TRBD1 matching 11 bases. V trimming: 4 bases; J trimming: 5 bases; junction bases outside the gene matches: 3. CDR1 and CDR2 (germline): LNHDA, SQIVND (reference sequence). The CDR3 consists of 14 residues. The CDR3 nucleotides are TGTGCCAGTAGTAGCCGGGACAGGGGGACTGAAGCTTTCTTT. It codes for CASSSRDRGTEAFF.

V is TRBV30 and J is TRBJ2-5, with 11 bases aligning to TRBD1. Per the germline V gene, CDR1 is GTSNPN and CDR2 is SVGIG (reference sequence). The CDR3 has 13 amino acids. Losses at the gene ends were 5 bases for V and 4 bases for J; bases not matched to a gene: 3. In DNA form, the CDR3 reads TGTGCCTGGGGACAGGGGGCTGCAGAGACCCAGTACTTC. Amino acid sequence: CAWGQGAAETQYF.

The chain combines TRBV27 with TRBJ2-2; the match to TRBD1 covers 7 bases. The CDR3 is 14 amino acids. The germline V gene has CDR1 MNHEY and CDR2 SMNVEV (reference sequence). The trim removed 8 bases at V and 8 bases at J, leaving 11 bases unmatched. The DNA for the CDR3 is TGTGCCAGCTGTCGTTCAGGGGGAGAAGGGGAGCTGTTTTTT. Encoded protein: CASCRSGGEGELFF.